This T cell receptor beta chain derives from a study of tumor-infiltrating lymphocytes in primary liver carcinoma (dated by TCRdb to the late 2010s). As for the study more broadly: Roughly five patients with histopathologically diagnosed primary liver carcinoma underwent surgical resection in China between 2015 and 2016. The five patients had tumors of stage T1-T3 N0M0, with maximum diameters ranging from roughly 4.2 to 10 cm. A total of 35 specimens from 5 patients underwent TCRbeta repertoire sequencing, comprising 25 or so tumor regions, 5 adjacent noncancerous liver tissues and 5 peripheral blood samples. TCRbeta repertoire sequencing, expression microarrays and whole-exome sequencing were combined in the study across five regions of each liver tumor, with adjacent normal tissue and blood also included. Samples yielded roughly 3.5 to 7.13 million productive TCRbeta reads; read depth did not differ significantly between tissue types. Hepatocellular carcinoma (four) or combined HCC and intrahepatic cholangiocarcinoma (one) was present in the five patients, who were three men and two women aged 30 to 69 years. Reproducibility between technical replicate repertoires was high, with correlation coefficients above 0.95 and mean shared-clone rates roughly 0.87. On the study overall, not on this receptor specifically: Repertoire overlap was found to be higher between tumor regions (mean approximately 35%) than between tumor-adjacent (about 17%) or tumor-blood (14%) pairs, consistent with antigen-driven expansion. Since the samples were bulk and unsorted, there was no way to compare CD4+ and CD8+ T cell repertoires. Only a few patients were included in the study, and the authors note that the findings should be validated in a larger study. The top 250 clones accounted for a significantly greater share of the repertoire in tumors than in blood (p = 0.039). Because sequencing covered only the TCR beta chain and unpaired alpha chains were not captured, true repertoire diversity is likely underestimated.

Using a constant-region primer and ProtoScript II reverse transcriptase, TCRbeta-specific cDNA was reverse-transcribed from 500 ng total RNA. TCRbeta libraries were built with three nested multiplex PCR rounds, a slightly modified ARM-PCR procedure. Each of the first two PCR rounds ran for around 10 cycles using multiplex TRBV1-TRBV30 forward primers together with a Cbeta reverse primer. Sample barcodes and Illumina adapters were added in a final 25-cycle PCR using Deep VentR polymerase. Before sequencing, amplicons of 200-500 bp were gel-purified using a QIAquick gel extraction kit. An Illumina HiSeq 2500 was used to sequence the TCRbeta amplicons, generating 250-bp paired-end reads. In the paper's pipeline: To recover full CDR3 sequences, reads were quality-trimmed using Trimmomatic v0.33 and paired reads were then merged using FLASH v1.2.11. V, D and J germline segments were assigned to the rearranged TCRbeta sequences by MiGEC v1.2.1b. Clonotype statistics and Shannon-Wiener diversity indices were computed with VDJtools v1.0.0. To cut down on sampling bias, every analysis after diversity analysis relied on just the 250 most abundant clonotypes from each sample. TCRdb reprocessing: public reads trimmed at Q25 with fastp, clones called with MiXCR, in-frame beta chains kept. Records with the same CDR3 protein are collapsed into one entry carrying the most frequent genes and DNA. TCRdb's processing, not the authors' own work, is the source of the V and J calls. Across this sample there are about 200,000 distinct CDR3 sequences, with approximately 65% seen only once. Of the sample, roughly 7% falls within the top ten clones.

Measured from the cysteine to the phenylalanine, the CDR3 is 14 residues long. Only the CDR3 DNA stays, 42 bases, in frame from base 1. Taken from the germline V gene, the CDR1 and CDR2 loops are SGHAT and FQNNGV. TRIzol reagent was used to extract blood RNA from unsorted whole blood, while the DNeasy Blood & Tissue kit provided the germline DNA. At the time of sampling, the patients had chronic HBV infection and had not received any treatment. Before surgery, four milliliters of peripheral blood were drawn into K2EDTA tubes. On this clonotype: Its antigen specificity is not known. A junction end diverges from the germline sequence, so it may reflect a read error.

The chain couples TRBV11-2 to TRBJ1-5; a tentative D call is TRBD1 (6 bases match). The TCR comes from a woman aged 60-75 years with primary liver carcinoma and hepatitis B virus infection. The material sequenced was peripheral blood. The DNA sequence reads TGTACCAGCAGCTACGGACAGAACGATCAGCCCCAGCATTTT. This yields the protein CTSSYGQNDQPQHF.